This T cell receptor beta chain was sequenced for a study of tumor-infiltrating lymphocytes in primary liver carcinoma. Study-wide findings and caveats: The study found a significantly higher top-250-clone fraction in tumors than in blood (p = 0.039).

Trimming at V came to 0 bases and at J to 3 bases, leaving 8 bases not matched to a gene. The CDR3 length is 16 residues. Germline V lookup: CDR1 ENHRY, CDR2 SYGVKD. The researchers produced TCR beta cDNA from around 500 ng total RNA with a constant-region primer. A slightly modified ARM-PCR protocol with three nested multiplex PCR rounds produced these TCR beta libraries. Use of TRBV1-TRBV30 forward primers with a C-beta reverse primer characterized the first two PCR rounds, which lasted nine to eleven cycles each. TCRdb independently ran MiXCR on the multiplex PCR reads; one entry per CDR3 protein. The sample yields approximately 300,000 distinct CDR3 sequences, around three fifths seen once. This clonotype was detected a few times. Its antigen is currently unknown. Unsorted whole blood supplied the RNA, and germline DNA was extracted too.

Material: peripheral blood. This sequence was found in a man aged 35-49 years with primary liver carcinoma and hepatitis B virus infection. The J gene is TRBJ2-7, the V gene TRBV10-3; 7 nucleotides line up with TRBD2. The chain's CDR3 is CAISESMGGRGYEQYF. The DNA for the CDR3 is TGTGCCATCAGTGAGTCGATGGGGGGGAGAGGCTACGAGCAGTACTTC.